One and the same sample provided the 22 T cell receptor beta chains below, sequenced in a study of PD-1 blockade in classical Hodgkin lymphoma. Each of the patients experienced relapse following autologous stem cell transplantation, and their brentuximab vedotin exposure differed. Only in-frame clones appear in the TCRdb table, and some are missing; sequencing was by immunoSEQ multiplex PCR. The sample shows about 150,000 clones, about 78% of them seen only once. Here the sequenced sample was peripheral blood mononuclear cells (PBMCs), taken before the second cycle of nivolumab. All receptors come from a human donor with classical Hodgkin lymphoma.

The V gene is TRBV28, the J gene TRBJ2-3, with 7 positions matching TRBD2. Per the germline V gene, CDR1 is MDHEN and CDR2 is SYDVKM. The J segment lost 7 bases and the V segment lost 5 bases, leaving 9 bases of the junction unmatched. CDR3 length: 14 residues. CDR3 loop: CASSSGILPNTQYF. Here the CDR3 DNA reads TGTGCCAGCAGTAGCGGGATTCTTCCAAATACGCAGTATTTT. The complete variable domain, with remaining parts taken from reference TRBV28 and TRBJ2-3, reads DVKVTQSSRYLVKRTGEKVFLECVQDMDHENMFWYRQDPGLGLRLIYFSYDVKMKEKGDIPEGYSVSREKKERFSLILESASTNQTSMYLCASSSGILPNTQYFGPGTRLTVL.

In its sample, this clone was seen a few times. The J gene is TRBJ1-5, the V gene TRBV11-2; D ambiguous. Germline CDR1 and CDR2: SGHAT and FQNNGV. CDR3 length: 13 amino acids. With 5 bases removed from V and 5 bases from J, the gap between germline ends came to 10 bases. CDR3 loop: CASSVDNDQPQHF. The CDR3 coding sequence is TGTGCCAGCAGCGTTGACAACGATCAGCCCCAGCATTTT.

The CDR3 region is CASSENKWIWPQHF. As DNA, the CDR3 is TGTGCCAGCAGTGAAAACAAGTGGATTTGGCCCCAGCATTTT. J is TRBJ1-5 and V is TRBV2; D is unresolved. The V end was cut by 2 bases, the J end by 9 bases, with 14 bases between. The CDR3 has 14 amino acids. CDR1 SNHLY and CDR2 FYNNEI come from the germline V gene.

The rearrangement links TRBV6-1 to TRBJ2-7; 8 nucleotides line up with TRBD2. Trimming at V came to 4 bases and at J to 3 bases, leaving 14 bases not matched to a gene. Per germline, CDR1 MNHNS and CDR2 SASEGT. This CDR3 has 17 residues. For the CDR3, the DNA is TGTGCCAGCAGTGGGACGGGAGGGCGGGGGACCCTCTACGAGCAGTACTTC. Residues: CASSGTGGRGTLYEQYF.

The chain couples TRBV6-6 to TRBJ2-3; 15 nucleotides align to TRBD2. The V gene's germline CDR1 is MNHNY and CDR2 SVGAGI (reference sequence). V trimming: 2 bases; J trimming: 3 bases; junction bases outside the gene matches: 0. The CDR3 length is 16 residues. The CDR3 loop is CASSYGTSGGTDTQYF. The CDR3 nucleotides are TGTGCCAGCAGTTACGGGACTAGCGGGGGGACAGATACGCAGTATTTT.

The genes are TRBV7-2 and TRBJ2-5; D ambiguous. V dropped 1 base and J dropped 1 base, with 7 bases sitting between them. The CDR3 loop spans 14 amino acids. The germline V gene has CDR1 SGHTA and CDR2 FQGNSA. The CDR3 sequence is CASSLGGTQETQYF. The CDR3, as DNA: TGTGCCAGCAGCTTAGGTGGTACCCAAGAGACCCAGTACTTC.

The chain links TRBV5-6 to TRBJ2-2; possibly TRBD1 for D (6 bases). CDR3 size: 15 residues. With 1 base removed from V and 6 bases from J, the gap between germline ends came to 13 bases. Germline CDR1 and CDR2: SGHDT and YYEEEE. CDR3 region: CASSLPGEGSGELFF. CDR3 nucleotide sequence: TGTGCCAGCAGCTTGCCAGGGGAAGGGTCCGGGGAGCTGTTTTTT.

V and J are TRBV6-1 and TRBJ1-1; D gene ambiguous. V was clipped by 3 bases and J by 5 bases, with 16 bases between them. Germline assignment: CDR1 MNHNS and CDR2 SASEGT. This CDR3 is 15 amino acids long. CDR3 in amino acids: CASSEDVQAGTEAFF. CDR3 nucleotide sequence: TGTGCCAGCAGTGAGGACGTCCAGGCGGGGACTGAAGCTTTCTTT.

This clone was counted a few times. This rearrangement joins TRBV5-5 to TRBJ2-2, with no clear D. The length of the CDR3 is 15 residues. The germline V gene encodes CDR1 SGHKS and CDR2 YYEKEE (reference sequence). V lost 4 bases and J 5 bases, leaving 15 bases between the germline ends. CDR3 sequence: CASSHWAVGTGELFF. In DNA form, the CDR3 reads TGTGCCAGCAGCCATTGGGCGGTGGGTACCGGGGAGCTGTTTTTT.

This chain uses TRBV27 with TRBJ1-6, with D unclear. Per germline, CDR1 MNHEY and CDR2 SMNVEV (reference sequence). This CDR3 region has 18 residues. Trimming took 0 bases from V and 0 from J, leaving 12 bases between them. As DNA, the CDR3 is TGTGCCAGCAGTTTATCCATGCGCGGGTACTCCTATAATTCACCCCTCCACTTT. This gives the protein CASSLSMRGYSYNSPLHF.

The chain is built from TRBV18 and TRBJ1-2; D unclear. The CDR3 sequence is 13 residues long. Deletions cut 3 bases from V and 4 bases from J, with 9 bases between. Germline loops: CDR1 KGHSH, CDR2 LQKENI. CDR3 nucleotide sequence: TGTGCCAGCTCACCGGACGGCTCCTATGGCTACACCTTC. Translated, it gives CASSPDGSYGYTF.

The chain combines TRBV7-6 with TRBJ2-2, with 7 bases lining up with TRBD1. V shed 4 bases, J shed 4 bases, and the junction held 9 bases outside the gene matches. The CDR3 length is 16 residues. CDR1 and CDR2 (germline): SGHVS, FNYEAQ. Written as DNA, the CDR3 is TGTGCCAGCAGCTCCAGGGGGAAGAAGGTCACCGGGGAGCTGTTTTTT. As protein: CASSSRGKKVTGELFF.

V is TRBV5-1 and J is TRBJ2-1, with TRBD2 matching over 13 bases. The CDR3 consists of 14 residues. Germline V CDR1 and CDR2: SGHRS, YFSETQ. V dropped 3 bases and J dropped 7; count of bases not matched to a gene: 1. The CDR3 DNA reads TGCGCCAGCAGCTCGGGACTAGCGGGGAATGAGCAGTTCTTC. It translates to CASSSGLAGNEQFF.

This clone was seen only once. This chain uses TRBV6-6 with TRBJ1-5; D is undetermined. The germline V and J ends were trimmed by 0 bases and 4 bases, with 4 bases remaining between them. In germline, CDR1 is MNHNY, CDR2 SVGAGI (reference sequence). The length of the CDR3 is 13 residues. The DNA of the CDR3 is TGTGCCAGCAGTTACTCCCTTAATCAGCCCCAGCATTTT. This sequence encodes CASSYSLNQPQHF.

In its sample, this clone was seen a few times. The V call is TRBV4-1, the J call TRBJ2-5; TRBD2 matches at 9 bases. The CDR3 runs 15 residues. V was clipped by 4 bases and J by 3 bases; unmatched bases: 6. CDR1 and CDR2 (germline): MGHRA, YSYEKL. The CDR3, as DNA: TGCGCCAGCAGCCGGACTAGCGAGGGTGAAGAGACCCAGTACTTC. This codes for CASSRTSEGEETQYF.

This chain links TRBV7-9 with TRBJ2-5; perhaps TRBD1 as D (6 bases). Matching the DNA end better, TRBJ2-7 makes the J call doubtful. Germline CDR1 SEHNR, CDR2 FQNEAQ (reference sequence). The CDR3 loop spans 14 amino acids. This CDR3 reads CASSLEQGHYEQYF. CDR3 sequence (DNA): TGTGCCAGCAGCTTAGAACAGGGCCACTACGAGCAGTACTTC.

For the CDR3, the DNA is TGCAGCGTTGAGGGATCTGGGGCCAACGTCCTGACTTTC. Translated: CSVEGSGANVLTF. The chain uses TRBV29-1 and TRBJ2-6, with D unclear. Deletions cut 3 bases from V and 1 base from J, with 4 bases between. There are 13 residues in the CDR3. Germline V gene lookup returns CDR1 SQVTM and CDR2 ANQGSEA.

CDR3 sequence (DNA): TGTGCCACCAAAAGGTACTCCTTGGGTGGAAACACCATATATTTT. This sequence encodes CATKRYSLGGNTIYF. This chain joins TRBV28 and TRBJ1-3; no firm D call. This CDR3 is built from 15 residues. Germline assignment: CDR1 MDHEN and CDR2 SYDVKM. V shed 10 bases and J shed 3 bases, with 19 bases lying between them.

This clone has a handful of counts. The chain joins TRBV6-5 to TRBJ1-1; D gene unclear. This CDR3 comprises 13 residues. The V gene lost 0 bases and the J gene lost 1 base, with 3 bases spanning the gap. CDR1 is MNHEY, CDR2 SVGAGI, per germline. The CDR3 DNA reads TGTGCCAGCAGTTACTCGTGGAACACTGAAGCTTTCTTT. Amino acids: CASSYSWNTEAFF.

Comment on this clone: One base away lies a much larger clone, so this may be a sequencing read error. Within the sample, other DNA sequences also encode this same CDR3. The chain couples TRBV30 to TRBJ2-7; a possible D gene is TRBD1 (6 bases). CDR1 and CDR2 (germline): GTSNPN, SVGIG (reference sequence). This CDR3 comprises 13 residues. The V end lost 1 base, the J end lost 3 bases, and 10 bases lay between the germline ends. CDR3 sequence reads: CAWSGVRGYEQYF. The CDR3 coding sequence is TGTGCCTGGAGTGGAGTCAGGGGCTACGAGCAGTACTTC.

The genes are TRBV10-3 and TRBJ2-3, with D maybe TRBD2 (5 bases). CDR3 length equals 12 residues. Germline lookup yields CDR1 ENHRY and CDR2 SYGVKD. Trimming removed 6 bases at V and 1 base at J, with 5 bases between. The CDR3 sequence is CAIRRGTDTQYF. The CDR3 nucleotides read TGTGCCATCAGGAGGGGCACAGATACGCAGTATTTT.

The rearrangement joins TRBV18 to TRBJ2-5; no definite D call. The length of the CDR3 is 13 residues. Germline V gives CDR1 KGHSH, CDR2 LQKENI. The V end was cut by 5 bases, the J end by 9 bases, with 16 bases between. The CDR3 loop is CASSADSAKAQYF. CDR3 in DNA: TGTGCCAGCTCAGCCGATTCCGCGAAGGCCCAGTACTTC.